One and the same sample provided the 12 T cell receptor beta chains below, sequenced in a study of T-cell reconstitution after alpha-beta-depleted transplantation in children (dated by TCRdb to the mid-2010s). This specimen's treatment or condition label, per the study, means: allogeneic hematopoietic cell transplantation with graft depleted of TCRalphabeta T cells and CD19 B cells. The library was prepared using PCR. Reads for this sample came from an Illumina HiSeq 2500. Molecular barcoding was employed in the preparation of TCR libraries, with unique molecular identifiers being used to normalize TCRbeta repertoire quantification. TCRdb took the public reads, trimmed them with fastp at Q25, ran MiXCR for clone calling and kept in-frame beta chains. Identical CDR3 protein sequences are pooled into one entry, listed with their most common genes and DNA. For this sample there are approximately 980,000 distinct CDR3 sequences; roughly 31% appear just once. 28% of the sample lies in the top ten.

The source material was PBMCs, mostly from graft donor cells, sampled 360 days after TCRalphabeta/CD19-depleted stem cell transplant. Source of these receptors: a boy under two years old who had a stem cell transplant for SCID, so the T cells may come from the graft donor.

This chain uses TRBV12-3 or TRBV12-4 with TRBJ2-1, with TRBD1 as a possible D gene (6 bases). V was trimmed by 2 bases and J by 2 bases, leaving 10 bases between them. The CDR3 is 15 amino acids. CDR3 amino acids: CASSLPRTAYNEQFF. The CDR3 nucleotides are TGTGCCAGCAGTTTACCCAGGACAGCCTACAATGAGCAGTTCTTC.

The chain couples TRBV6-9 to TRBJ1-5; unclear D gene. Germline V CDR1 and CDR2: MNHGY, SVAAGI. Trimming took 1 base from V and 0 from J, leaving 13 bases between them. The CDR3 length is 17 residues. CDR3 bases: TGTGCCAGCAGTTATTTTGGTCAGGAGGATAGCAATCAGCCCCAGCATTTT. This sequence encodes CASSYFGQEDSNQPQHF.

This clonotype occurred a few times. The rearrangement uses TRBV20-1 and TRBJ1-1; D is undetermined. The CDR3 consists of 18 residues. Germline CDR1 DFQATT, CDR2 SNEGSKA (reference sequence). Trimming removed 4 bases from V and 6 bases from J, with 30 bases in between. The CDR3 DNA reads as TGCAGTGCTACGCCGGACGTCCGGGCCCACCTGAGGACGTCTGAAGCTTTCTTT. It codes for CSATPDVRAHLRTSEAFF.

This clonotype has more than one count but fewer than ten. The chain joins TRBV5-1 to TRBJ2-3, with 9 bases fitting TRBD2. Germline V gives CDR1 SGHRS, CDR2 YFSETQ. Trimming at V came to 1 base and at J to 5 bases, leaving 11 bases not matched to a gene. This CDR3 has 17 residues. CDR3 sequence reads: CASSLFPAAGGQDTQYF. CDR3 DNA sequence: TGCGCCAGCAGCTTGTTTCCCGCAGCGGGGGGACAAGATACGCAGTATTTT.

This sequence joins TRBV4-1 and TRBJ2-7; D unclear. This CDR3 is 13 amino acids long. The V end was cut by 1 base, the J end by 7 bases, with 11 bases between. Germline loops: CDR1 MGHRA, CDR2 YSYEKL. CDR3 region: CASSQVVADEQYF. The CDR3 bases are TGCGCCAGCAGCCAAGTCGTGGCGGATGAGCAGTACTTC.

This rearrangement joins TRBV18 to TRBJ2-1; perhaps TRBD1 as D (6 bases). Germline-derived CDR1 and CDR2 are KGHSH and LQKENI. The CDR3 is 16 residues long. V shed 1 base and J shed 8 bases, with 18 bases lying between them. The CDR3 DNA follows: TGTGCCAGCTCACCACGGACAGACCGGTTGGACGATGAGCAGTTCTTC. Residues: CASSPRTDRLDDEQFF.

This clonotype was found a few times. J is TRBJ2-2 and V is TRBV27; D is possibly TRBD1 (7 bases). CDR3 length: 13 amino acids. Germline loops: CDR1 MNHEY, CDR2 SMNVEV (reference sequence). V lost 10 bases to trimming and J lost 7 bases, with 16 bases between them. For the CDR3, the DNA is TGTGCCACCGGACAGGTGGGGGGCGGGGAGCTGTTTTTT. Translating it yields CATGQVGGGELFF.

Many counts were recorded for this clonotype. This rearrangement joins TRBV7-9 to TRBJ2-6; 8 positions agree with TRBD1. CDR1 is SEHNR and CDR2 is FQNEAQ in the germline V gene (reference sequence). This CDR3 spans 15 amino acids. V was pared by 2 bases and J by 8 bases, with 5 bases of the junction left unmatched. The CDR3 protein is CASSLNGQGTNVLTF. CDR3 DNA sequence: TGTGCCAGCAGCTTAAACGGACAGGGTACCAACGTCCTGACTTTC.

The chain links TRBV2 to TRBJ2-3; 10 bases align to TRBD2. Trimming cost V 4 bases and J 6 bases; bases outside gene matches: 19. The CDR3 extends over 19 amino acids. Germline lookup yields CDR1 SNHLY and CDR2 FYNNEI. The CDR3 sequence: CASSAPRGGSGGAEDTQYF. The CDR3 region has the DNA TGTGCCAGCAGTGCCCCCAGGGGTGGAAGCGGGGGGGCCGAGGATACGCAGTATTTT.

The rearrangement joins TRBV29-1 to TRBJ1-1; 11 bases fit TRBD1. The length of the CDR3 is 13 residues. The trim removed 6 bases at V and 3 bases at J, leaving 3 bases unmatched. Germline CDR1 is SQVTM and CDR2 is ANQGSEA. CDR3: CSVDRGQDTEAFF. The CDR3 DNA sequence: TGCAGCGTGGACAGGGGGCAGGACACTGAAGCTTTCTTT.

This clonotype occurred a few times. This rearrangement joins TRBV12-3 or TRBV12-4 to TRBJ2-7; D uncertain. Trimming removed 3 bases from V and 4 bases from J, with 13 bases in between. The CDR3 contains 14 residues. In nucleotides, the CDR3 is TGTGCCAGCAGTTTCGGCCCTGTGGGGTACGAGCAGTACTTC. Translating gives CASSFGPVGYEQYF.

The V gene is TRBV7-9, the J gene TRBJ1-1, with 7 bases identical to TRBD1. The CDR3 contains 13 residues. Germline-derived CDR1 and CDR2 are SEHNR and FQNEAQ (reference sequence). V lost 10 bases and J lost 5; bases outside the gene matches: 10. The CDR3 is CATGYRGRTEAFF. For the CDR3, the DNA is TGTGCCACGGGTTACAGGGGAAGGACTGAAGCTTTCTTT.